This TCR beta chain was sequenced during a study of early T cells in non-severe SARS-CoV-2 infection. TCRdb itself ran the 5' RACE reads through MiXCR, one entry per CDR3 protein. The sample has tens of thousands of distinct CDR3 sequences, under 13% seen once. This clonotype was detected only a few times. This receptor was obtained from an adult who was a healthcare worker with PCR-confirmed SARS-CoV-2 infection or an uninfected control (not recorded which). The sequencing sample was made of whole blood.

The CDR3 DNA follows: TGTGCCAGCAGTGTCAGGGGCGAGCAGTACTTC. Protein: CASSVRGEQYF. The chain uses TRBV2 and TRBJ2-7; D may be TRBD1 (6 bases). V lost 4 bases and J lost 6, with 7 bases in between. CDR1 and CDR2 from the germline V gene are SNHLY and FYNNEI. This CDR3 has 11 residues.